The clone carrying this T cell receptor (beta chain) was counted a few times. Its cognate antigen is unknown. In TCRdb, the 5' RACE reads were re-called with MiXCR into one record per CDR3 protein. The sample includes 250,000 to 300,000 distinct CDR3 sequences, roughly 8.7% of them seen just once. The V end was cut by 0 bases, the J end by 2 bases, with 5 bases between. CDR1 is SGDLS and CDR2 is YYNGEE in the germline V gene. This CDR3 has 14 amino acids. The sample is drawn from a study of T cells after yellow fever vaccination. Study-wide findings and caveats: Re-detected after boosting: most primary clones, about 96% of CD4 and over 80% of CD8.

The source material was CD4+ T cells sorted from PBMCs, sampled 5 days after the yellow fever booster vaccination. The V gene is TRBV9, the J gene TRBJ2-2; no clear D. This TCR was recovered from a man younger than 35 who received the YFV17D yellow fever vaccine. The CDR3 DNA is TGTGCCAGCAGCGTAGATGATAACACCGGGGAGCTGTTTTTT. Translation gives CASSVDDNTGELFF.